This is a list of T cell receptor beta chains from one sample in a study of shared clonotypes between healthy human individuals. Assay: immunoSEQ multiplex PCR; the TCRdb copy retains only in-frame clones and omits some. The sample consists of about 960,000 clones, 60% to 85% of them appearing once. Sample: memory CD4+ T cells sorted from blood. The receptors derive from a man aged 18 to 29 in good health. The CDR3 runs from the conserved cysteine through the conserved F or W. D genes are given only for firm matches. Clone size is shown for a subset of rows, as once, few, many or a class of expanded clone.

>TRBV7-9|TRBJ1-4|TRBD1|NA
CASTSFRDREKKLFF
TGTGCCAGCACATCTTTCCGGGACAGGGAGAAAAAACTGTTTTTT
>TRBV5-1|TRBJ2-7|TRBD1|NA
CASTRGQGGYEQYF
TGCGCCAGCACCCGGGGACAGGGGGGCTACGAGCAGTACTTC
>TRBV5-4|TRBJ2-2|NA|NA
CASSVGTVNTGELFF
TGTGCCAGCAGCGTAGGGACGGTGAACACCGGGGAGCTGTTTTTT
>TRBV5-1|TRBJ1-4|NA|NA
CASSFGGGMEKLFF
TGCGCCAGCAGCTTCGGGGGAGGCATGGAAAAACTGTTTTTT
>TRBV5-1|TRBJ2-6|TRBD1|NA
CASSSYLTGDSSSGANVLTF
TGCGCCAGCAGCTCCTACCTGACAGGGGATTCTTCTTCTGGGGCCAACGTCCTGACTTTC
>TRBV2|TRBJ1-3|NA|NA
CASSIGTSGNTIYF
TGTGCCAGCAGTATAGGGACGTCTGGAAACACCATATATTTT
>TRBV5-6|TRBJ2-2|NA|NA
CASRKLGTANTGELFF
TGTGCCAGCAGGAAACTGGGGACGGCAAACACCGGGGAGCTGTTTTTT
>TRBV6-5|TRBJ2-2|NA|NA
CASSLAGELFF
TGTGCCAGCTCCCTGGCCGGGGAGCTGTTTTTT
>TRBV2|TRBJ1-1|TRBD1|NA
CASSATQGAGTEAFF
TGTGCCAGCAGTGCCACACAGGGGGCAGGGACTGAAGCTTTCTTT
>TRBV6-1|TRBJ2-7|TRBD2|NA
CASRPQILANEQYF
TGTGCCAGCAGACCCCAAATACTAGCGAATGAGCAGTACTTC
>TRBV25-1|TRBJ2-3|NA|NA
CASKVTDTQYF
TGTGCCAGCAAGGTAACAGATACGCAGTATTTT
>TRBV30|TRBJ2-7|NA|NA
CAWAGGRDEQYF
TGTGCCTGGGCTGGGGGCAGGGACGAGCAGTACTTC
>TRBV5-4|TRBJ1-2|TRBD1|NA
CASSLGDRAHLGTF
TGTGCCAGCAGCTTAGGAGACAGGGCCCACCTTGGCACCTTC
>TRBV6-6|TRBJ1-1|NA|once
CASIQGFRSTEAFF
TGTGCCAGCATCCAGGGTTTTCGGAGCACTGAAGCTTTCTTT
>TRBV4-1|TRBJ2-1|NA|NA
CASSQDGGFSYNEQFF
TGCGCCAGCAGCCAAGATGGGGGATTCTCCTACAATGAGCAGTTCTTC
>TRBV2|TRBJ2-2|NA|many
CASVSGTAGTGELFF
TGTGCCAGCGTCTCCGGGACCGCCGGGACCGGGGAGCTGTTTTTT
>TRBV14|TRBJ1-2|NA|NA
CASSQELNTGYTF
TGTGCCAGCAGCCAAGAGTTGAACACGGGCTACACCTTC
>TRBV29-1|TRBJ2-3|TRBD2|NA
CSVAGTSGGVKQYF
TGCAGCGTCGCCGGGACTAGCGGGGGGGTGAAGCAGTATTTT
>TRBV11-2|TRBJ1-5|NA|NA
CASSLVGGEGQPQHF
TGTGCCAGCAGCTTAGTAGGAGGGGAAGGTCAGCCCCAGCATTTT
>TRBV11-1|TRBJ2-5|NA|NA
CASSSGLIWETQYF
TGTGCCAGCAGCTCGGGACTTATCTGGGAGACCCAGTACTTC
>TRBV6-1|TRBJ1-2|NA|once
CAISEGQGTNGYTF
TGTGCCATCAGTGAGGGTCAGGGAACGAATGGCTACACCTTC
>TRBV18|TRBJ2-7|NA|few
CASSPGSYEQYF
TGTGCCAGCTCACCGGGCAGTTACGAGCAGTACTTC
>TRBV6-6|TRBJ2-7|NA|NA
CASSYSGGGRPYEQYF
TGTGCCAGCAGTTACTCGGGGGGAGGTAGGCCCTACGAGCAGTACTTC
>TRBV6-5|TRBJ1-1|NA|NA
CASSYSGLSKNTEAFF
TGTGCCAGCAGTTACTCTGGCCTCTCAAAGAACACTGAAGCTTTCTTT
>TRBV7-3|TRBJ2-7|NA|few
CASSLTRRLSSYEQYF
TGTGCCAGCAGCTTAACTCGGAGGCTAAGCTCCTACGAGCAGTACTTC
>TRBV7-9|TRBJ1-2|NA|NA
CASSYTDGARGDF
TGTGCCAGCAGCTATACTGACGGGGCCAGGGGCGACTTC
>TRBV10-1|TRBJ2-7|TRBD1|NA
CASSYGTGREQYF
TGCGCCAGCAGTTACGGGACAGGTAGGGAGCAGTACTTC
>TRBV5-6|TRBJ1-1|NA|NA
CASSLEKPFEAFF
TGTGCCAGCAGCTTGGAGAAACCTTTTGAAGCTTTCTTT
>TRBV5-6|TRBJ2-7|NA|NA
CASRRGARDEQYF
TGTGCCAGCAGGAGGGGGGCACGCGACGAGCAGTACTTC
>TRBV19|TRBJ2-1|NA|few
CASSTSGSYNEQFF
TGTGCCAGTAGTACCTCGGGCTCCTACAATGAGCAGTTCTTC
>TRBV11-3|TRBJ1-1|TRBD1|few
CASSKRQGRTDAFF
TGTGCCAGCAGCAAACGACAGGGAAGGACTGACGCTTTCTTT
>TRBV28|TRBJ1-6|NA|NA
CASTSIGSSYNSPLHF
TGTGCCAGCACCTCAATCGGGAGCTCCTATAATTCACCCCTCCACTTT
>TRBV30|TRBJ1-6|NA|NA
CAWSLGASSSYNSPLHF
TGTGCCTGGAGCCTGGGGGCCAGCAGCTCCTATAATTCACCCCTCCACTTT
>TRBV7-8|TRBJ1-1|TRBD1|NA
CASSSPAGGMNTEAFF
TGTGCCAGCAGCTCCCCCGCAGGGGGCATGAACACTGAAGCTTTCTTT
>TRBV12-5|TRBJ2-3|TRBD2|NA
CASGSGLAGPQDTQYF
TGTGCTAGTGGGAGCGGACTAGCGGGACCTCAGGATACGCAGTATTTT